This is a list of T cell receptor beta chains from one sample in a study of T cell changes during pregnancy in multiple sclerosis. The protocol was immunoSEQ multiplex PCR, while the TCRdb copy is restricted to in-frame clones and leaves out a portion. Seen here are around 55,000 clones, approximately 93% observed once, and the top ten hold about 4%. The material was CD8+ T cells from peripheral blood mononuclear cells, obtained in the second trimester of pregnancy. These receptors originate from a female donor with multiple sclerosis, enrolled in a pregnancy study. Each CDR3 is given with its conserved first and last residue. The D gene is left open where the match is weak.

d_call	j_call	v_call	cdr3_aa	cdr3_nt
TRBD2	TRBJ2-7	TRBV28	CASSLYASGYYEQYF	TGTGCCAGCAGTCTTTATGCTAGCGGGTACTACGAGCAGTACTTC
TRBD2	TRBJ2-1	TRBV9	CASSVWASGDNEQFF	TGTGCCAGCAGCGTTTGGGCTAGCGGGGACAATGAGCAGTTCTTC
TRBD2	TRBJ2-1	TRBV27	CASSPGGLFNEQFF	TGTGCCAGCAGCCCGGGGGGACTTTTCAATGAGCAGTTCTTC
-	TRBJ2-1	TRBV19	CASSRAGSNNEQFF	TGTGCCAGTAGTAGAGCCGGGTCCAACAATGAGCAGTTCTTC
TRBD1	TRBJ2-7	TRBV4-1	CASSQEEGTGYYEQYF	TGCGCCAGCAGCCAAGAAGAGGGGACAGGGTACTACGAGCAGTACTTC
-	TRBJ1-3	TRBV29-1	CSVQGNGNTIYF	TGCAGCGTTCAGGGCAATGGAAACACCATATATTTT
-	TRBJ1-1	TRBV5-4	CASSLEENLNTEAFF	TGTGCCAGCAGCTTGGAGGAGAATCTGAACACTGAAGCTTTCTTT
TRBD2	TRBJ2-5	TRBV27	CASSLGEGRQETQYF	TGTGCCAGCAGTTTAGGGGAGGGGCGCCAAGAGACCCAGTACTTC
TRBD1	TRBJ2-7	TRBV5-5	CATTRPGQPPYEQYF	TGTGCCACCACTCGACCGGGACAGCCACCCTACGAGCAGTACTTC
TRBD1	TRBJ1-5	TRBV28	CASRSGQGAMSNQPQHF	TGTGCCAGCAGGTCAGGACAGGGGGCAATGAGCAATCAGCCCCAGCATTTT